These 13 T cell receptor beta chains were all obtained from the same sample, sequenced in a study of response to subunit inactivated influenza vaccine. One entry per CDR3 protein results from TCRdb running MiXCR on the RT-PCR reads. The sample carries more than 450,000 distinct CDR3 sequences, around 10% recorded once. These data also formed part of another study, on T cells expressing NK-cell markers. That work contributes: In generating TCR beta cDNA, 5'RACE template switching with UMIs was used.

Here the sequenced sample was PBMCs from blood, taken on the day of vaccination. Receptors originate from a man in his forties or fifties who received an inactivated influenza vaccine.

V usage is TRBV12-3 or TRBV12-4 and J usage is TRBJ2-3, with 12 bases fitting TRBD2. The CDR3 consists of 14 residues. The J segment lost 5 bases and the V segment lost 5 bases, leaving 2 bases of the junction unmatched. The CDR3 sequence: CASSRGLAGDTQYF. The CDR3 nucleotides read TGTGCCAGCAGTCGGGGACTAGCGGGAGATACGCAGTATTTT.

This clonotype was observed a handful of times. Here the CDR3 reads CASRDSGGDTQYF. CDR3 DNA sequence: TGTGCCAGCAGAGATAGCGGGGGCGATACGCAGTATTTT. The chain uses TRBV12-3 or TRBV12-4 and TRBJ2-3; 9 bases fit TRBD2. This CDR3 is built from 13 residues. V shed 6 bases and J 6 bases; nucleotides not matched to a gene: 4.

In its sample, this clonotype was seen a few times. In DNA form, the CDR3 reads TGTGCCGCGCAGGGAGGCGGAAACACCATATATTTT. The encoded protein is CAAQGGGNTIYF. The chain uses TRBV10-3 and TRBJ1-3, with D tentatively TRBD1 (5 bases). The V gene's germline CDR1 is ENHRY and CDR2 SYGVKD. Trimming removed 11 bases from V and 4 bases from J, with 12 bases in between. The CDR3 sequence is 12 residues long.

This clonotype was detected only a few times. V usage is TRBV5-1 and J usage is TRBJ2-3; TRBD2 agrees at 13 bases. With 4 bases clipped from V and 1 base from J, the junction kept 3 bases outside the gene matches. Germline V lookup: CDR1 SGHRS, CDR2 YFSETQ. The CDR3 loop spans 16 amino acids. For the CDR3, the DNA is TGCGCCAGCAGCAAAGGACTAGCGGGGGGCACAGATACGCAGTATTTT. This encodes CASSKGLAGGTDTQYF. The whole variable domain, remainder taken from reference TRBV5-1 and TRBJ2-3, is KAGVTQTPRYLIKTRGQQVTLSCSPISGHRSVSWYQQTPGQGLQFLFEYFSETQRNKGNFPGRFSGRQFSNSRSEMNVSTLELGDSALYLCASSKGLAGGTDTQYFGPGTRLTVL.

This clonotype was seen more than once but under ten times. V is TRBV12-3 or TRBV12-4 and J is TRBJ2-1; D is perhaps TRBD1 (6 bases). The CDR3 has 14 amino acids. V was shortened by 6 bases and J by 6 bases, with 15 bases between the two germline ends. Here the CDR3 reads CASSQQGGSNEQFF. The CDR3 DNA follows: TGTGCCAGCAGCCAACAGGGTGGATCCAATGAGCAGTTCTTC.

As for this clonotype: A much more abundant neighbour one base away suggests this may be a read error. The chain employs TRBV12-3 or TRBV12-4 and TRBJ2-2, with D maybe TRBD1 (6 bases). The CDR3 sequence is 15 residues long. The CDR3 region has the DNA TGTGCCAGCAGTTTCACAGGGAAAAACACCGGGGAGCTGTGTTTT. It specifies CASSFTGKNTGELCF.

The chain uses TRBV30 and TRBJ2-3; D may be TRBD1 (5 bases). The CDR3 is 11 amino acids. Germline V lookup: CDR1 GTSNPN, CDR2 SVGIG (reference sequence). With 8 bases removed from V and 7 bases from J, the gap between germline ends came to 13 bases. The CDR3 loop is CANGAGYTQYF. Written as DNA, the CDR3 is TGTGCCAATGGAGCAGGGTATACGCAGTATTTT.

This clonotype was seen more than once but under ten times. V is TRBV4-3 and J is TRBJ1-5; D unresolved. The germline V and J ends were trimmed by 0 bases and 4 bases, with 10 bases remaining between them. The CDR3 has 15 residues. Germline loops: CDR1 LGHNA, CDR2 YSLEER. In DNA form, the CDR3 reads TGCGCCAGCAGCCAAGATAGGTTAAGGAATCAGCCCCAGCATTTT. This codes for CASSQDRLRNQPQHF.

This clonotype appeared many times. The chain couples TRBV7-8 to TRBJ2-7, with D maybe TRBD1 (6 bases). The CDR3 runs 14 residues. The germline V gene encodes CDR1 SGHVS and CDR2 FQNEAQ. Between the trimmed V and J ends, which lost 4 bases and 1 base, there was a span of 11 bases. CDR3 loop: CASSSRQDSYEQYF. The CDR3, as DNA: TGTGCCAGCAGCTCACGACAGGATTCCTACGAGCAGTACTTC.

V usage is TRBV2 and J usage is TRBJ2-7; 7 bases match TRBD2. CDR3 length: 15 amino acids. Per germline, CDR1 SNHLY and CDR2 FYNNEI. Unmatched junction bases numbered 11, after V lost 3 bases and J lost 6 bases. CDR3 sequence reads: CASSDERGPSGEQYF. In DNA, the CDR3 is TGTGCCAGCAGTGATGAGCGGGGACCGTCTGGCGAGCAGTACTTC.

This clonotype was observed a handful of times. The chain carries TRBV20-1 and TRBJ2-1; 9 bases agree with TRBD2. With 2 bases clipped from V and 5 bases from J, the junction kept 7 bases outside the gene matches. Germline-derived CDR1 and CDR2 are DFQATT and SNEGSKA (reference sequence). CDR3 size: 15 residues. CDR3 loop: CSARSPGLAHNEQFF. CDR3 bases: TGCAGTGCTAGAAGCCCGGGACTAGCCCACAATGAGCAGTTCTTC.

This sequence joins TRBV5-1 and TRBJ2-7, with 11 bases fitting TRBD2. Germline V lookup: CDR1 SGHRS, CDR2 YFSETQ. Trimming at V came to 5 bases and at J to 5 bases, leaving 6 bases not matched to a gene. The CDR3 covers 14 residues. CDR3 nucleotide sequence: TGCGCCAGCAGTGGTAGCGGGAGGGAAGACGAGCAGTACTTC. Translation gives CASSGSGREDEQYF.

There are a few counts of this clonotype. The rearrangement uses TRBV10-3 and TRBJ2-3, with 10 positions matching TRBD1. The CDR3 runs 16 residues. With V trimmed by 8 bases and J by 2 bases, 10 bases remained unmatched. Germline V lookup: CDR1 ENHRY, CDR2 SYGVKD. CDR3 sequence reads: CAIGTGTGALTDTQYF. The CDR3 nucleotides are TGTGCCATCGGCACCGGGACAGGGGCACTCACAGATACGCAGTATTTT.